This T cell receptor (beta chain) was retrieved from a study of shared clonotypes between healthy human individuals. Overall study context: The study used three CD4 naive, three CD4 memory, two CD8 naive and one CD8 memory plate per donor.

Researchers partitioned CD4+ cells into CD45RA+ naive and CD45RA-negative memory subsets. Produced via immunoSEQ multiplex PCR; TCRdb's table is partial and in-frame only. The sample records about 2 million clones, 85% to 95% being singletons. Regarding the study as a whole: Deeper or shallower sequencing was expected to change how clonotypes are shared among donors.

Germline V lookup: CDR1 SGHDT, CDR2 YYEEEE. The CDR3 totals 19 residues. Trimming cost V 3 bases and J 2 bases; bases outside gene matches: 14. Details on this clone: What it recognizes is unknown.

This clonotype was sampled from a man younger than 35 in good health. The chain links TRBV5-6 to TRBJ2-7, with 13 bases identical to TRBD2. Material for sequencing was naive CD4+ T cells sorted from blood. Subset defined: CD45RA+ positively selected. The CDR3 nucleotides read TGTGCCAGCAGCTCCCCCGGAACTAGCGGGGGGGGCTGGGCCTACGAGCAGTACTTC. This encodes CASSSPGTSGGGWAYEQYF.